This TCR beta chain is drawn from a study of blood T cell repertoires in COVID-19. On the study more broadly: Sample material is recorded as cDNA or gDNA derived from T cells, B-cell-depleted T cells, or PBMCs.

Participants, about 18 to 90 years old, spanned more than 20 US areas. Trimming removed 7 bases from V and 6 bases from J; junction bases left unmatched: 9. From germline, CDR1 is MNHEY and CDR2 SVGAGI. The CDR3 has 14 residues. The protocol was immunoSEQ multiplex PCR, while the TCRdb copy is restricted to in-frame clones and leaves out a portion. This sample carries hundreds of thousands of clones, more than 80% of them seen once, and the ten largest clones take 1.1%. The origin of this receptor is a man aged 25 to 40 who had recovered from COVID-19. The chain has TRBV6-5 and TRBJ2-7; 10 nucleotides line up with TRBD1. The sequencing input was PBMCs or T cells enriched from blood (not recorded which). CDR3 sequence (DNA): TGTGCCAGCATCCCGGGACAGGGGTACGGCGAGCAGTACTTC. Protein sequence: CASIPGQGYGEQYF.